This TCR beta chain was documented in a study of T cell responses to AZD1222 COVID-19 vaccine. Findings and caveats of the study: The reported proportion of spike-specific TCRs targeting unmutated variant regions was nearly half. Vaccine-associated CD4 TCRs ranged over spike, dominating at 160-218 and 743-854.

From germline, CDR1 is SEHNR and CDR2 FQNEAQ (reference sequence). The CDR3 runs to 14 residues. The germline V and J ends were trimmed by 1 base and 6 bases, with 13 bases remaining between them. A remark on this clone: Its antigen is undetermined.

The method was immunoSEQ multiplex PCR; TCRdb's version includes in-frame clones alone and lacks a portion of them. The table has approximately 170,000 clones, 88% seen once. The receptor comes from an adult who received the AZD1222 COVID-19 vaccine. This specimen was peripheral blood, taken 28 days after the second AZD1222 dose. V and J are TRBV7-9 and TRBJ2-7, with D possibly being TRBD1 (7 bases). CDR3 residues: CASSLEVEGAEQYF. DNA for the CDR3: TGTGCCAGCAGCTTAGAGGTGGAGGGGGCCGAGCAGTACTTC.